This T cell receptor (beta chain) was sequenced in a study of blood T cell repertoires in COVID-19. As for the study in general: Material from acute and convalescent COVID-19 was sourced from the United States, Italy and Spain. T cells, B-cell-depleted T cells, or PBMCs supplied cDNA or gDNA.

Trimming stripped 8 bases from V and 0 bases from J, with 15 bases between. Germline assignment: CDR1 SQVTM and CDR2 ANQGSEA. CDR3 length: 14 residues. As handled by the study authors: Reference gene primers were amplified, and this amplification served to estimate nucleated cell counts. The table came from immunoSEQ multiplex PCR; TCRdb's copy has only in-frame clones and leaves some out. V, J and clone size are taken as reported in that table, and D and trimming were inferred from the DNA itself. The sample consists of about 170,000 clones, roughly 84% of them appearing once. Material for sequencing was peripheral blood. The gene calls are TRBV29-1 and TRBJ2-3, with D perhaps matching TRBD1 (5 bases). The receptor's source is a woman in her fifties or sixties with acute or convalescent COVID-19. The CDR3 region is CSTSNRGSTDTQYF. CDR3 sequence (DNA): TGCAGCACATCCAATAGGGGTAGCACAGATACGCAGTATTTT.